The clone carrying this T cell receptor beta chain was picked up one time. It was with a sample-barcoded 5' primer and a J-beta primer mix that a second PCR of roughly 6 to 12 cycles was run. TCRdb redid the calling of the 5' RACE reads with MiXCR, one entry per CDR3 protein. The sample lists more than 1.4 million distinct CDR3 sequences; around 42% were seen once. The data stem from a study of blood T cells in healthy people across ages. The CDR3 consists of 12 residues. V was cut by 2 bases and J by 6 bases, with 6 bases left in between. Germline V lookup: CDR1 LGHDT, CDR2 YNNKEL (reference sequence). Healthy Caucasians from Russia aged about 6 to 95 served as donors.

This TCR came from a woman in her late teens or twenties in good health. The sample taken for sequencing was blood. The gene calls are TRBV3-1 and TRBJ2-3; D gene uncertain. This CDR3 is CASSQIGDTQYF. CDR3 bases: TGTGCCAGCAGCCAAATCGGGGATACGCAGTATTTT.